The 29 T cell receptor beta chains below all came from one sample that was sequenced in a study of T cell changes during pregnancy in multiple sclerosis. Repertoires were generated with immunoSEQ multiplex PCR, while TCRdb's copy carries only in-frame clones and drops some. The table has approximately 65,000 clones, roughly 92% seen once. Sequences were derived from CD8+ T cells from peripheral blood mononuclear cells, sampled in the third trimester of pregnancy. Every receptor here comes from a female donor in good health, enrolled as a control in a pregnancy study.

The chain carries TRBV4-1 and TRBJ2-7; 7 nucleotides align to TRBD1. V gave up 4 bases and J gave up 4 bases; unmatched junction bases: 10. Germline V gene data show CDR1 as MGHRA and CDR2 as YSYEKL. The CDR3 length is 15 residues. The CDR3 sequence is CASSPYTGAHYEQYF. In nucleotides, the CDR3 is TGCGCCAGCAGCCCTTATACAGGGGCCCATTACGAGCAGTACTTC.

The chain employs TRBV29-1 and TRBJ2-7; 10 nucleotides align to TRBD1. Per the germline V gene, CDR1 is SQVTM and CDR2 is ANQGSEA. Unmatched junction bases numbered 3, after V lost 3 bases and J lost 4 bases. This CDR3 has 13 residues. The CDR3 region is CSVDGTGEYEQYF. CDR3 DNA sequence: TGCAGCGTTGACGGGACAGGGGAGTACGAGCAGTACTTC.

The genes are TRBV10-3 and TRBJ2-1, with D perhaps matching TRBD2 (5 bases). Germline lookup yields CDR1 ENHRY and CDR2 SYGVKD. The ends were cut back, 6 bases at V and 3 bases at J, with 9 bases in the middle. CDR3 length: 13 residues. CDR3 loop: CAISEGSYNEQFF. In DNA, the CDR3 is TGTGCCATCAGCGAGGGCAGCTACAATGAGCAGTTCTTC.

Turning to this clone: Other DNA sequences within the sample encode an identical CDR3. CDR3 nucleotides: TGTGCCAGTAGTATCGGGACAGGAACCTACGAGCAGTACTTC. This sequence encodes CASSIGTGTYEQYF. The V gene is TRBV19, the J gene TRBJ2-7; 8 bases line up with TRBD1. With V trimmed by 3 bases and J by 2 bases, 3 bases remained unmatched. This CDR3 region has 14 residues. Germline assignment: CDR1 LNHDA and CDR2 SQIVND (reference sequence).

The chain has TRBV27 and TRBJ1-5; 7 bases line up with TRBD1. V shed 5 bases, J shed 7 bases, and the junction held 8 bases outside the gene matches. The CDR3 is 14 residues long. Germline values: CDR1 MNHEY, CDR2 SMNVEV (reference sequence). The CDR3 DNA is TGTGCCAGCAGTCGACGAGGGGGCTTACAGCCCCAGCATTTT. Encoded protein: CASSRRGGLQPQHF.

J is TRBJ1-1 and V is TRBV7-9; 7 bases map to TRBD1. The CDR3 has 15 residues. From germline, CDR1 is SEHNR and CDR2 FQNEAQ (reference sequence). V was pared by 5 bases and J by 6 bases, with 12 bases of the junction left unmatched. Written as DNA, the CDR3 is TGTGCCAGCAGCCCTCAGACAGGGCCAGGCGCTGAAGCTTTCTTT. Protein sequence: CASSPQTGPGAEAFF.

V gene TRBV2 combines with J gene TRBJ1-1, with D tentatively TRBD1 (6 bases). The CDR3 is 16 amino acids. Germline values: CDR1 SNHLY, CDR2 FYNNEI. V was trimmed by 0 bases and J by 1 base, leaving 12 bases between them. CDR3 bases: TGTGCCAGCAGTGAAGCGTACACAGGGCCGAACACTGAAGCTTTCTTT. Its translation: CASSEAYTGPNTEAFF.

V and J are TRBV27 and TRBJ2-5; 7 bases agree with TRBD2. CDR3 length equals 18 residues. The V segment lost 1 base and the J segment 0 bases; nucleotides outside the gene matches: 11. Germline CDR1 is MNHEY and CDR2 is SMNVEV (reference sequence). CDR3 amino acids: CASSLYAGESLYQETQYF. CDR3 in DNA: TGTGCCAGCAGTTTATACGCGGGGGAGTCGCTATACCAAGAGACCCAGTACTTC.

This chain links TRBV6-1 with TRBJ2-1; 9 bases are shared with TRBD2. The V segment lost 3 bases and the J segment 8 bases; nucleotides outside the gene matches: 8. CDR1 and CDR2 (germline): MNHNS, SASEGT. This CDR3 spans 15 amino acids. CDR3 loop: CASSEYAGGRDEQFF. CDR3 nucleotide sequence: TGTGCCAGCAGTGAGTACGCGGGGGGGAGGGATGAGCAGTTCTTC.

The chain couples TRBV9 to TRBJ1-1; no clear D gene. V lost 0 bases, J lost 5 bases, and 8 bases lay in between. Germline V CDR1 and CDR2: SGDLS, YYNGEE. The CDR3 loop spans 13 amino acids. CDR3 coding DNA: TGTGCCAGCAGCGTAGCAGATGGTACTGAAGCTTTCTTT. It specifies CASSVADGTEAFF.

The CDR3 reads CASSLKQGQNTEAFF. DNA for the CDR3: TGTGCCAGCAGTTTAAAGCAGGGACAGAACACTGAAGCTTTCTTT. V is TRBV27 and J is TRBJ1-1; tentative D call: TRBD1 (6 bases). CDR3 length: 15 amino acids. Germline V gene lookup returns CDR1 MNHEY and CDR2 SMNVEV (reference sequence). The V and J ends lost 2 bases and 1 base respectively, with 11 bases between them.

This clone was counted only a few times. The chain employs TRBV6-1 and TRBJ1-2; D is unresolved. The CDR3 totals 11 residues. With 7 bases removed from V and 3 bases from J, the gap between germline ends came to 6 bases. The germline CDR1 and CDR2 sequences are MNHNS and SASEGT. The DNA for the CDR3 is TGTGCCAGCACCCCGGACTATGGCTACACCTTC. Its translation: CASTPDYGYTF.

The chain couples TRBV4-1 to TRBJ2-4, with D maybe TRBD2 (5 bases). The length of the CDR3 is 17 residues. The V gene lost 2 bases and the J gene lost 3 bases, with 17 bases spanning the gap. Germline values: CDR1 MGHRA, CDR2 YSYEKL. CDR3 amino acids: CASSQRETGIGKNIQYF. CDR3 in DNA: TGCGCCAGCAGCCAAAGGGAGACGGGGATCGGCAAAAACATTCAGTACTTC.

The chain recombines TRBV29-1 with TRBJ2-2; D gene ambiguous. CDR1 is SQVTM, CDR2 ANQGSEA, per germline. CDR3 length equals 13 residues. Trimming stripped 2 bases from V and 2 bases from J, with 6 bases between. The CDR3 nucleotides read TGCAGCGTTGAAACGGGTAACACCGGGGAGCTGTTTTTT. The encoded protein is CSVETGNTGELFF.

The genes are TRBV9 and TRBJ1-5, with TRBD1 matching 9 bases. CDR3 length equals 14 residues. The germline CDR1 and CDR2 sequences are SGDLS and YYNGEE. V shed 5 bases and J 4 bases; nucleotides not matched to a gene: 4. CDR3 DNA: TGTGCCAGCAGTCGACAGGGGGGAAATCAGCCCCAGCATTTT. This gives the protein CASSRQGGNQPQHF.

Written as DNA, the CDR3 is TGTGCCAGCAGGCTGACTAGCTTAGAGCAGTTCTTC. Protein product: CASRLTSLEQFF. This rearrangement joins TRBV27 to TRBJ2-1, with 7 bases fitting TRBD2. After removal of 6 bases from V and 10 bases from J, the junction contained 6 bases not matched to a gene. There are 12 residues in the CDR3. Germline assignment: CDR1 MNHEY and CDR2 SMNVEV (reference sequence).

Concerning this clone itself: It is unclear where the CDR3 begins or ends on the DNA, so no DNA is shown, and the CDR3 is as TCRdb lists it. V usage is TRBV6-5 and J usage is TRBJ2-2; the table gives TRBD2 as D, unverified against the DNA. The CDR3 contains 16 residues when both ends are counted. Germline CDR1 and CDR2: MNHEY and SVGAGI. Here the CDR3 reads CASSSSGGGFTGELFF.

In DNA form, the CDR3 reads TGTGCCACCGGAGTAGGGGGCTATGGCTACACCTTC. It is translated as CATGVGGYGYTF. The V and J genes are TRBV27 and TRBJ1-2, with D possibly TRBD1 on 6 matching bases. From germline, CDR1 is MNHEY and CDR2 SMNVEV (reference sequence). The CDR3 length is 12 residues. With 10 bases removed from V and 4 bases from J, the gap between germline ends came to 13 bases.

This clone is judged medium-sized. This rearrangement joins TRBV9 to TRBJ2-2; 9 bases are shared with TRBD1. The junction had 8 bases not matched to a gene; V was cut back by 0 bases and J by 5 bases. CDR3 length: 17 residues. Germline loops: CDR1 SGDLS, CDR2 YYNGEE. This CDR3 is CASSVDMDRGKTGELFF. CDR3 DNA sequence: TGTGCCAGCAGCGTAGATATGGACAGGGGTAAGACCGGGGAGCTGTTTTTT.

The table lists this clone with a count of one. This sequence joins TRBV7-8 and TRBJ2-2; 10 nucleotides match TRBD2. Germline loops: CDR1 SGHVS, CDR2 FQNEAQ. This CDR3 has 16 amino acids. V gave up 3 bases and J gave up 2 bases; unmatched junction bases: 3. CDR3 loop: CASSFRLAGNTGELFF. The CDR3 DNA reads as TGTGCCAGCAGCTTCCGACTAGCGGGTAACACCGGGGAGCTGTTTTTT. Combining the CDR3 with reference TRBV7-8 and TRBJ2-2 gives the whole variable domain GAGVSQSPRYKVAKRGQDVALRCDPISGHVSLFWYQQALGQGPEFLTYFQNEAQLDKSGLPSDRFFAERPEGSVSTLKIQRTQQEDSAVYLCASSFRLAGNTGELFFGEGSRLTVL.

The chain uses TRBV30 and TRBJ1-5; 7 bases align to TRBD1. The ends lost 5 bases at V and 2 bases at J; junction bases unmatched: 9. The CDR3 contains 15 residues. Germline V lookup: CDR1 GTSNPN, CDR2 SVGIG (reference sequence). The CDR3 sequence is CAWDSTGWGNQPQHF. CDR3 sequence (DNA): TGTGCCTGGGATTCGACAGGGTGGGGCAATCAGCCCCAGCATTTT.

In DNA form, the CDR3 reads TGTGCCAGCAGCGTAGAGGGGGACAGGGGAAACGAGCAGTACTTC. It specifies CASSVEGDRGNEQYF. The chain links TRBV9 to TRBJ2-7, with TRBD1 identical over 10 bases. CDR3 length: 15 residues. Losses at the gene ends were 0 bases for V and 5 bases for J; bases not matched to a gene: 5. Germline-derived CDR1 and CDR2 are SGDLS and YYNGEE.

The chain is built from TRBV9 and TRBJ2-1; the D is unclear. Trimming shortened V by 2 bases and J by 4 bases, and 10 bases separated the two germline ends. This CDR3 is built from 14 residues. Germline lookup yields CDR1 SGDLS and CDR2 YYNGEE. The CDR3 nucleotides read TGTGCCAGCAGCGTTCTACCGTCATACAATGAGCAGTTCTTC. This translates into CASSVLPSYNEQFF.

The V gene is TRBV19, the J gene TRBJ2-7, with a weak D call TRBD1 (6 bases). CDR3 size: 14 residues. Trimming pared 3 bases from V and 3 bases from J, leaving 12 bases between. Germline CDR1 and CDR2: LNHDA and SQIVND (reference sequence). CDR3 amino acids: CASSMVGQFYEQYF. CDR3 coding DNA: TGTGCCAGTAGTATGGTTGGACAGTTCTACGAGCAGTACTTC.

This rearrangement joins TRBV27 to TRBJ2-1; 7 bases fit TRBD2. Per germline, CDR1 MNHEY and CDR2 SMNVEV (reference sequence). The CDR3 covers 15 residues. V trimming: 2 bases; J trimming: 4 bases; junction bases outside the gene matches: 5. CDR3 nucleotides: TGTGCCAGCAGTTTAGCACGGGGGGAGTACAATGAGCAGTTCTTC. This gives the protein CASSLARGEYNEQFF.

DNA of the CDR3: TGTGCCAGCAGTGAAGAGCGGAGGGTGGGAGATGGCTACACCTTC. Translating it yields CASSEERRVGDGYTF. This chain uses TRBV2 with TRBJ1-2; the D is unclear. Trimming shortened V by 1 base and J by 6 bases, and 15 bases separated the two germline ends. The CDR3 contains 15 residues. In germline, CDR1 is SNHLY, CDR2 FYNNEI.

This rearrangement joins TRBV4-3 to TRBJ2-1; no reliable D call. The germline gives CDR1 LGHNA, CDR2 YSLEER. The CDR3 has 18 residues. V lost 2 bases and J lost 2, with 19 bases in between. This CDR3 reads CASSQPFSEATTYNEQFF. The CDR3 DNA is TGCGCCAGCAGCCAACCCTTCTCTGAGGCGACCACCTACAATGAGCAGTTCTTC.

The chain links TRBV5-4 to TRBJ1-1; D gene ambiguous. The length of the CDR3 is 17 residues. The V end lost 0 bases, the J end lost 4 bases, and 19 bases lay between the germline ends. Per the germline V gene, CDR1 is SGHNT and CDR2 is YYREEE (reference sequence). The CDR3 DNA reads as TGTGCCAGCAGCTTGGAGTTCGGGGAGGTGGTGGGCACTGAAGCTTTCTTT. Protein product: CASSLEFGEVVGTEAFF.

The V and J genes are TRBV7-2 and TRBJ1-2; weak D call: TRBD1 (6 bases). Germline values: CDR1 SGHTA, CDR2 FQGNSA. The CDR3 sequence is 16 residues long. Trimming removed 2 bases from V and 2 bases from J, with 15 bases in between. CDR3 sequence reads: CASSLLSGHKNYGYTF. CDR3 DNA: TGTGCCAGCAGCTTATTGTCGGGACACAAGAACTATGGCTACACCTTC.